This paragraph covers one TCR beta chain sequence. TCRdb re-analysed the 5' RACE reads in MiXCR, keeping a single row per CDR3 protein. The table lists approximately 490,000 distinct CDR3 sequences, just over 20% of them singletons. The data originate from a study of T-cell memory formation after mild COVID-19. The CDR3 is made up of 16 amino acids. The V end was cut by 3 bases, the J end by 4 bases, with 19 bases between. CDR1 and CDR2 (germline): SGHRS, YFSETQ. The receptor was derived from an adult woman who had mild COVID-19 (a few samples of this study predate the infection). Cell type and time point are not known. Material: PBMCs or a T cell subset sorted from them (not recorded which). The J gene is TRBJ1-1, the V gene TRBV5-1; possibly TRBD1 for D (5 bases). CDR3 residues: CASSSQQSGGVTEAFF. The CDR3 nucleotides read TGCGCCAGCAGCTCTCAACAATCCGGAGGGGTCACTGAAGCTTTCTTT.